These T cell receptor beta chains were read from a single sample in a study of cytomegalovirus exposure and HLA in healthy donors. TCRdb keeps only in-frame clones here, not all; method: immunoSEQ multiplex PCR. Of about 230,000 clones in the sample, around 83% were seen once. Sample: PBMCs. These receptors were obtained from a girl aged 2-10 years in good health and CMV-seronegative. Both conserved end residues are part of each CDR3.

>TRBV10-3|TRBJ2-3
CAISESITDTQYF
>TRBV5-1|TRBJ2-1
CARGRAGGCWYNEQFF
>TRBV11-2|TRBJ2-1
CASSLDQVAEAFYNEQFF
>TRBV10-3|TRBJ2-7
CAISESTAGGAWYEQYF
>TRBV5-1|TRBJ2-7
CASSPGDRGEPYF
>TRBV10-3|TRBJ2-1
CAISAAAHPLAGVNNEQFF
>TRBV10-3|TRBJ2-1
CAISVVGWGLADNEQFF
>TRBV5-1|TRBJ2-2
CASSLEGRDTGELFF
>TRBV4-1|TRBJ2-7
CASSQGLAGRSSYEQYF
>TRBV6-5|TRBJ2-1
CASSRGGEQFF
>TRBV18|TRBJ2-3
CASSPLQGGTDTQYF
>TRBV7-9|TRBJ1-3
CASSSYARGGNTIYF
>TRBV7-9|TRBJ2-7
CASSPRQGPYEQYF
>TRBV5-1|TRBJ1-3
CASSPGGDGNTIYF
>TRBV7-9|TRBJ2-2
CASSPGQANTGELFF
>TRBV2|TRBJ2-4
CASSEGGANAF
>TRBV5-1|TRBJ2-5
CASSRSGRAQETQYF
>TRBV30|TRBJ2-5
CAWIRYEGTQYF
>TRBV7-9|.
CASSLSAYEQYF
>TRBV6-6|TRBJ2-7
CASRPSLAGITEQYF
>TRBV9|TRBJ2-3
CASSPQSGLAADTQYF
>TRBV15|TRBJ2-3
CATSTRTSGKGTDTQYF
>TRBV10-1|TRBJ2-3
CASSESYGGREEADTQYF
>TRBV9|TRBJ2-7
CASSEGGQPSYEQYF
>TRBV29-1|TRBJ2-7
CSVGGGTGDYEQYF
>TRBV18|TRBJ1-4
CASSPPGVEKLFF
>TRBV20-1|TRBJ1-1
CSAMEDTEAFF
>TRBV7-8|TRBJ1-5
CASSLTASNQPQHF
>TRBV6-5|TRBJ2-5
CASKPGSGQETQYF
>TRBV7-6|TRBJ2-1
CASSLVNIREVNEQFF
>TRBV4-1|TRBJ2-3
CASSHETQTDTQYF
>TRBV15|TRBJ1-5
CATSRPGSNQPQHF
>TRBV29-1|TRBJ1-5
CSVGGRGNQPQHF
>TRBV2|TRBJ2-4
CASSSTRGREGIQYF
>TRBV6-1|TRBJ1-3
CATNEDSYSGNTIYF
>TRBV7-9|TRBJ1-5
CASSSPGDRSNQPQHF
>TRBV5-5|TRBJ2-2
CASSPGQTNTGELFF
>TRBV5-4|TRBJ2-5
CASMTSVNQETQYF